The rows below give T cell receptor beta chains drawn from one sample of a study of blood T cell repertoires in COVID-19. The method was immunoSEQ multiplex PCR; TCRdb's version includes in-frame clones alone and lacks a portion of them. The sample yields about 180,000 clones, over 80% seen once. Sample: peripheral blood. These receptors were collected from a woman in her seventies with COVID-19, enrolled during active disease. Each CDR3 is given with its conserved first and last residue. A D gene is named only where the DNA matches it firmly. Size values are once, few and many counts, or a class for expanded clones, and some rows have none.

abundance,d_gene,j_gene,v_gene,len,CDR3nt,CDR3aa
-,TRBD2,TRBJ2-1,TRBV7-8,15,TGTGCCAGCAGCCCGGGACTAGCGGGGTACAATGAGCAGTTCTTC,CASSPGLAGYNEQFF
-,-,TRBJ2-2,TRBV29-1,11,TGCAGCGTGGGAGGTTTTGGGGAGCTGTTTTTT,CSVGGFGELFF
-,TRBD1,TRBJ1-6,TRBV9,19,TGTGCCAGCAGCGTAGATCCCGGGACAGCCAGCTCCTATAATTCACCCCTCCACTTT,CASSVDPGTASSYNSPLHF
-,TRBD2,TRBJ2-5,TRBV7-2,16,TGTGCCAGCAGCCTCATGTCGATAGCGGGAGAAGAGACCCAGTACTTC,CASSLMSIAGEETQYF
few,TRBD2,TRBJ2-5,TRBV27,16,TGTGCCAGCAGTTCCTCGACTAGCGGGAGGTTAGAGACCCAGTACTTC,CASSSSTSGRLETQYF
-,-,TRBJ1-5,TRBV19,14,TGTGCCAGTAGTTTCGGGGGAAGCAATCAGCCCCAGCATTTT,CASSFGGSNQPQHF
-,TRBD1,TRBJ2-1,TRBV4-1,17,TGCGCCAGCAGCCAAGTACACAGGGGTACGGGGTCCAATGAGCAGTTCTTC,CASSQVHRGTGSNEQFF
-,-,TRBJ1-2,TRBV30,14,TGTGCCTGGACCCCGGGAGTATTTAACTATGGCTACACCTTC,CAWTPGVFNYGYTF
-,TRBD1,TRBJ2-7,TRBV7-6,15,TGTGCCAGCAGCTTATATGGAACAGGGGGCTACGAGCAGTACTTC,CASSLYGTGGYEQYF
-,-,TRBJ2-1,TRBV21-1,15,TGTGCCAGCAGCAAGGGGACTAGCGGATACAATGAGCAGTTCTTC,CASSKGTSGYNEQFF
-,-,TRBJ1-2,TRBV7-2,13,TGTGCCAGCAGCTTAGGCCGCCGGGATGGCTACACCTTC,CASSLGRRDGYTF
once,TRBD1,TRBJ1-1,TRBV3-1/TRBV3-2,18,TGTGCCAGCAGCCAAGATTACACAGGGGGCGTTGGGAACACTGAAGCTTTCTTT,CASSQDYTGGVGNTEAFF
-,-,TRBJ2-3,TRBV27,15,TGTGCCAGCAGCCTTCGATGGCAGAGAGGCGATACGCAGTATTTT,CASSLRWQRGDTQYF
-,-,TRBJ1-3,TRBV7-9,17,TGTGCCAGCAGCCGGGGTCAAGGGCTAAACTCTGGAAACACCATATATTTT,CASSRGQGLNSGNTIYF
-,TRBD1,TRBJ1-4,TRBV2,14,TGTGCCAGCAGTACACAGGGGGCGAATGAAAAACTGTTTTTT,CASSTQGANEKLFF
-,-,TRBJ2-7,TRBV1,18,TGCACCAGCAGCCAAGATAGGTGCTGTGAGACTACCAATTACGAGCAGTACTTC,CTSSQDRCCETTNYEQYF
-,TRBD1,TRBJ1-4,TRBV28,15,TGTGCCAGCAGTATACAGGGGGCAGCTAATGAAAAACTGTTTTTT,CASSIQGAANEKLFF
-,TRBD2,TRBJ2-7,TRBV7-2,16,TGTGCCAGCAGCTTAGCAGGGACTAGCCGGGGGTACGAGCAGTACTTC,CASSLAGTSRGYEQYF
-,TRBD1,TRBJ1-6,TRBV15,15,TGTGCCACCAGCAGAGATCCTACAGGGGGATCACCCCTCCACTTT,CATSRDPTGGSPLHF
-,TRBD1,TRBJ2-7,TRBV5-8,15,TGTGCCAGCAGCCTAACCGGGACAGTTACCTACGAGCAGTACTTC,CASSLTGTVTYEQYF
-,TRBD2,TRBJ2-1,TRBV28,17,TGTGCCAGCAGCCCTCAACCGGGACTAGCGGGAGGTGGGGAGCAGTTCTTC,CASSPQPGLAGGGEQFF
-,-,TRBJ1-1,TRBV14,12,TGTGCCAGCAGCCACAGGAACACTGAAGCTTTCTTT,CASSHRNTEAFF
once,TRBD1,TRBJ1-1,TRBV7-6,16,TGTGCCAGCAGCCAGATGGACAGGGGTCGAGGAACTGAAGCTTTCTTT,CASSQMDRGRGTEAFF
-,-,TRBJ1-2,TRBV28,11,TGTGGTACGGACAGCAATTATGGCTACACCTTC,CGTDSNYGYTF
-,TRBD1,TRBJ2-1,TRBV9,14,TGTGCCAGCAGCCCCCGGGACAGGCTCAATGAGCAGTTCTTC,CASSPRDRLNEQFF